The TCR beta chain under discussion was sequenced for a study of CD8+ T cells in alopecia areata. Study overall: Treated patients received oral tofacitinib, 5 to 10 mg twice daily. Study outcomes and limitations: Higher clonality than in normal scalp was seen in lesional scalp, especially alopecia totalis/universalis.

Concerning this clone itself: Its target is not known.

As part of sample collection, lesional scalp punch biopsies and peripheral blood were taken from alopecia areata patients. The CDR3 is 16 amino acids. Per germline, CDR1 KGHSH and CDR2 LQKENI. V was cut by 1 base and J by 3 bases, with 15 bases left in between. After isolation, RNA underwent reverse transcription to generate cDNA as the sequencing template. Using immunoSEQ multiplex PCR, the repertoire was profiled, and TCRdb retains in-frame clones only, with some absent. Of about 130,000 clones listed, about 60% are singletons. The sample was CD4+ T cells sorted from blood, taken at week 0. The receptor's source is a human donor with alopecia areata. The chain joins TRBV18 to TRBJ1-1; D not certain. CDR3 sequence (DNA): TGTGCCAGCTCACCACGAGGCTCCGGGGAGGACACTGAAGCTTTCTTT. It translates to CASSPRGSGEDTEAFF.